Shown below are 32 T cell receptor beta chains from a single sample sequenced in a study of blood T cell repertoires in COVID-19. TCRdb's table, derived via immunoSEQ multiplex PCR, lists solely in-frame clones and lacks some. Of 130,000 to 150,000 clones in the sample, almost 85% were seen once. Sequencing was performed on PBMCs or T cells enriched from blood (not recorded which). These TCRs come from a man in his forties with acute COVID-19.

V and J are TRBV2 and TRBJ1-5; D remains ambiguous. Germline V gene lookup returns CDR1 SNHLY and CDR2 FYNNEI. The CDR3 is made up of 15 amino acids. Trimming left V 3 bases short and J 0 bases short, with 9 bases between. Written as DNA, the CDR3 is TGTGCCAGCAGTGAGCTGACATATAGCAATCAGCCCCAGCATTTT. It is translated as CASSELTYSNQPQHF. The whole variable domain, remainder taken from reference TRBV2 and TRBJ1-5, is EPEVTQTPSHQVTQMGQEVILRCVPISNHLYFYWYRQILGQKVEFLVSFYNNEISEKSEIFDDQFSVERPDGSNFTLKIRSTKLEDSAMYFCASSELTYSNQPQHFGDGTRLSIL.

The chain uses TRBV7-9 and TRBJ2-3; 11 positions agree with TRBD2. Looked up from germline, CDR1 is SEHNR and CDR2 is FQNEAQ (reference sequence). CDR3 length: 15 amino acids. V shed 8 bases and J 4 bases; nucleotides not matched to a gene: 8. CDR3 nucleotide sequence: TGTGCCAGCGAACCTGGGACTAGCGGCGCAGATACGCAGTATTTT. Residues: CASEPGTSGADTQYF.

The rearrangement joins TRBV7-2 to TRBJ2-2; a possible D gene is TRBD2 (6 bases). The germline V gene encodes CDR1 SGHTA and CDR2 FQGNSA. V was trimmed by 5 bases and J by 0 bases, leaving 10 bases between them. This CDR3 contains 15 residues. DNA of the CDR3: TGTGCCAGCAGCCTCGGGACTTCGAACACCGGGGAGCTGTTTTTT. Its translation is CASSLGTSNTGELFF.

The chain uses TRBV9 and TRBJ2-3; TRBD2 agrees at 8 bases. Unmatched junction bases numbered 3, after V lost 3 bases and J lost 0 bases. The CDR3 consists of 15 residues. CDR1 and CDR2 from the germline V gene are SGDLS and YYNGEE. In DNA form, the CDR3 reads TGTGCCAGCAGCGGGGCTAGCGGGAGCACAGATACGCAGTATTTT. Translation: CASSGASGSTDTQYF.

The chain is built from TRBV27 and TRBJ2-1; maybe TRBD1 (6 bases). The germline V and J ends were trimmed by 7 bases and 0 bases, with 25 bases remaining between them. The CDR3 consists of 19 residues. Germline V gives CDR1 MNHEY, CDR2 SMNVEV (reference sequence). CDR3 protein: CASMDFLRTAISSYNEQFF. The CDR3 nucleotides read TGTGCCAGCATGGACTTCTTAAGGACAGCCATATCCTCCTACAATGAGCAGTTCTTC.

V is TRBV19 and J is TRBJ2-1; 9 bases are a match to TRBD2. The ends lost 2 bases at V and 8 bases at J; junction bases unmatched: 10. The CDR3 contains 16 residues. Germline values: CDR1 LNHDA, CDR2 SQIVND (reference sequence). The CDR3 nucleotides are TGTGCCAGTAGTATAATTGCGGGAGGGCCACGGGATGAGCAGTTCTTC. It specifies CASSIIAGGPRDEQFF.

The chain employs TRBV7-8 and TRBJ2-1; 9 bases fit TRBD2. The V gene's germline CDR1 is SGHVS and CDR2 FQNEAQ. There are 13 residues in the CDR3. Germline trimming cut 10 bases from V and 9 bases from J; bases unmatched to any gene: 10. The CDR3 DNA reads TGTGCCACCGCCGGACTAGCGATCGGTGAGCAGTTCTTC. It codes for CATAGLAIGEQFF.

The CDR3 loop is CASSPSSGSQYEQYF. The DNA for the CDR3 is TGTGCCAGCTCACCGTCGAGCGGGAGTCAGTACGAGCAGTACTTC. The chain has TRBV18 and TRBJ2-7; 8 bases align to TRBD2. The germline gives CDR1 KGHSH, CDR2 LQKENI. Losses at the gene ends were 3 bases for V and 4 bases for J; bases not matched to a gene: 8. CDR3 length: 15 residues.

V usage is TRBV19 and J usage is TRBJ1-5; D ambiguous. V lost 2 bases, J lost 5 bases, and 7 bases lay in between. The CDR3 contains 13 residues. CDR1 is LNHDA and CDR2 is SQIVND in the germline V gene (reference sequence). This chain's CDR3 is CASSITRDQPQHF. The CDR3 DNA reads TGTGCCAGTAGTATAACTCGGGATCAGCCCCAGCATTTT.

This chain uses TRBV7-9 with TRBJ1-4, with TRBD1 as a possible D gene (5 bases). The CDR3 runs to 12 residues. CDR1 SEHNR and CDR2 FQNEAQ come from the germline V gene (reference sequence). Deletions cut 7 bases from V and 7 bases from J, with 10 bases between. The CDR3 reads CASKGEGEKLFF. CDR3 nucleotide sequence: TGTGCCAGCAAAGGGGAGGGTGAAAAACTGTTTTTT.

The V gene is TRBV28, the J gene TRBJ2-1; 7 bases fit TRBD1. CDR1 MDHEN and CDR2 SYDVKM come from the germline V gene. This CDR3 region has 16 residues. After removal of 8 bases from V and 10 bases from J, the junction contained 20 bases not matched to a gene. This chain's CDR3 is CASLPPGRGTLGEQFF. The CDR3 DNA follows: TGTGCCAGCCTCCCCCCGGGCAGGGGGACACTGGGGGAGCAGTTCTTC.

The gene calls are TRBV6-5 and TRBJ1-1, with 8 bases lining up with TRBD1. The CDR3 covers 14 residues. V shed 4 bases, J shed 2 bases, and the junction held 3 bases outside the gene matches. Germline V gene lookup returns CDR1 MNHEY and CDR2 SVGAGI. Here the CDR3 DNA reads TGTGCCAGCAGTTGGGACAGGCAAAACACTGAAGCTTTCTTT. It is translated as CASSWDRQNTEAFF.

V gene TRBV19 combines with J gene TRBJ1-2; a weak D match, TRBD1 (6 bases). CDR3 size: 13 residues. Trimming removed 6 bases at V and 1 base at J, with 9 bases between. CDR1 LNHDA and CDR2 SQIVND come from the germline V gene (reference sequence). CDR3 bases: TGTGCCAGTAGGGACAGTCTTAACTATGGCTACACCTTC. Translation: CASRDSLNYGYTF.

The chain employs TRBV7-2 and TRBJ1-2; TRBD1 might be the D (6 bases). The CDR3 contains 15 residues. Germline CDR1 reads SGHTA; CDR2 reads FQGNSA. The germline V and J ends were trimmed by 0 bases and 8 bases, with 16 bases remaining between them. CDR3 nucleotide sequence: TGTGCCAGCAGCTTAGCGTCCCAGGGGAAGAGAGGCTACACCTTC. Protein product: CASSLASQGKRGYTF.

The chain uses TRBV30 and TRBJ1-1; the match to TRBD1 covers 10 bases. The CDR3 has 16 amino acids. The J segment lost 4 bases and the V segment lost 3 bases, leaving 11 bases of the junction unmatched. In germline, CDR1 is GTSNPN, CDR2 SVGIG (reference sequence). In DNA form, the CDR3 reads TGTGCCTGGAGCGGAAGTGGACAGGGGGGTAGCACTGAAGCTTTCTTT. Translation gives CAWSGSGQGGSTEAFF.

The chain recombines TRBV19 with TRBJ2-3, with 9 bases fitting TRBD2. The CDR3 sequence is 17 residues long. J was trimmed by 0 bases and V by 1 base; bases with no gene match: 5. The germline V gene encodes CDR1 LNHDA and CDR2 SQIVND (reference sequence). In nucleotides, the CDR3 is TGTGCCAGTAGTATAGGCGCTAGCGGGGCAAGCACAGATACGCAGTATTTT. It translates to CASSIGASGASTDTQYF.

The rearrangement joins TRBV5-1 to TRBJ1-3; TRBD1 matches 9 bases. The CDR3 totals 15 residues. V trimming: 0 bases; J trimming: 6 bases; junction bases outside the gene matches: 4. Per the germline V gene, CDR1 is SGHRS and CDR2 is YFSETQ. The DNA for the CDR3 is TGCGCCAGCAGCTTGGAAGGGACAGGGATAAACACCATATATTTT. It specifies CASSLEGTGINTIYF.

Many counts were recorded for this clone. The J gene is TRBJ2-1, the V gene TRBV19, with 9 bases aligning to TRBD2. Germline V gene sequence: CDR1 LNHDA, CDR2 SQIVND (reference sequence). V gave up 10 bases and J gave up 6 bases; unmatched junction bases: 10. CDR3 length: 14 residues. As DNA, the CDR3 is TGTGCCACCTCCCGGCGGGAGGGCCTCAATGAGCAGTTCTTC. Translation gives CATSRREGLNEQFF.

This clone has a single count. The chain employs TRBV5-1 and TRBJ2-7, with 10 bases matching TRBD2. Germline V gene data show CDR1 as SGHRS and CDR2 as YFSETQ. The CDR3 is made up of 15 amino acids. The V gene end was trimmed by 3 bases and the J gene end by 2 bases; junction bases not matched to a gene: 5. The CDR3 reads CASSYGTSVTYEQYF. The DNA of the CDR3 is TGCGCCAGCAGCTACGGGACTAGCGTAACCTACGAGCAGTACTTC. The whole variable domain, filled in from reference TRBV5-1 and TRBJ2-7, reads KAGVTQTPRYLIKTRGQQVTLSCSPISGHRSVSWYQQTPGQGLQFLFEYFSETQRNKGNFPGRFSGRQFSNSRSEMNVSTLELGDSALYLCASSYGTSVTYEQYFGPGTRLTVT.

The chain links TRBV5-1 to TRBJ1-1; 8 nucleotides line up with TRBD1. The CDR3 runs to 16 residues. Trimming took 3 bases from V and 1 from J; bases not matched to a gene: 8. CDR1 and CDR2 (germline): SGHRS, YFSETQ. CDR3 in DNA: TGCGCCAGCAGCTCACCCTCGGGGACAGGGAACACTGAAGCTTTCTTT. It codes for CASSSPSGTGNTEAFF.

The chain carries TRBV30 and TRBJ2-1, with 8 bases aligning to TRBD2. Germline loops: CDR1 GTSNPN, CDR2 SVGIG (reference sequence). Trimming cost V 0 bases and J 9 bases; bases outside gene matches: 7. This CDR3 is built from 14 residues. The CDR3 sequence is CAWSVASGYGEQFF. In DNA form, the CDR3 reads TGTGCCTGGAGTGTAGCTAGCGGGTATGGTGAGCAGTTCTTC.

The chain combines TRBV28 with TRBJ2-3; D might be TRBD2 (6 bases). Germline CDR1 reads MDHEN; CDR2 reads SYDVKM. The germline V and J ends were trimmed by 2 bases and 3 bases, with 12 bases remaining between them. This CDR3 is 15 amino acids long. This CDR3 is CASSLTLGGTDTQYF. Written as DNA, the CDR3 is TGTGCCAGCAGTTTAACCCTCGGAGGGACAGATACGCAGTATTTT.

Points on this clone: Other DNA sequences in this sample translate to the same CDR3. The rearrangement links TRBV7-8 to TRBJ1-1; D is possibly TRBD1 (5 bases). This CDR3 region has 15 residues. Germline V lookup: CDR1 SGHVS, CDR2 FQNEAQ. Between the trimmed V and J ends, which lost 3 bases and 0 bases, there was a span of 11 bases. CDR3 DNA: TGTGCCAGCAGCTTGAAGAGACAGTTGAACACTGAAGCTTTCTTT. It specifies CASSLKRQLNTEAFF.

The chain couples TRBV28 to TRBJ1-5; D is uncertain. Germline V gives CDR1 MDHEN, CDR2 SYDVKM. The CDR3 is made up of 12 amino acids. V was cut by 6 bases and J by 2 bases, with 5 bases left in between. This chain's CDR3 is CASRARNQPQHF. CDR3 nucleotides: TGTGCCAGCAGGGCACGCAATCAGCCCCAGCATTTT.

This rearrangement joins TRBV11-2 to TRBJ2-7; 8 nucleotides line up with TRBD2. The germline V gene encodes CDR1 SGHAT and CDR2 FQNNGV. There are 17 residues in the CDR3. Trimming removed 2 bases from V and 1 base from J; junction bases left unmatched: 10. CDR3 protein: CASSLRLAGTLSYEQYF. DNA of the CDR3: TGTGCCAGCAGCTTAAGGCTAGCGGGCACCTTATCCTACGAGCAGTACTTC.

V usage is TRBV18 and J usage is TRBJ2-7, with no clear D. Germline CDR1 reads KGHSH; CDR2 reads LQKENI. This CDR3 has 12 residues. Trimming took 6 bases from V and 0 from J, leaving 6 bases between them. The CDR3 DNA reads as TGTGCCAGCTCCGAGAGCTCCTACGAGCAGTACTTC. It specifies CASSESSYEQYF.

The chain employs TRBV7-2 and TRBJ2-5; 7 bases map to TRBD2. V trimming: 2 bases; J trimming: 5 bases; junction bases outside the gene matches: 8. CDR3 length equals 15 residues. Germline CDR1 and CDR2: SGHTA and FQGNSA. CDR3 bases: TGTGCCAGCAGCTTACGGGAAGGACTAGTTGAGACCCAGTACTTC. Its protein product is CASSLREGLVETQYF.

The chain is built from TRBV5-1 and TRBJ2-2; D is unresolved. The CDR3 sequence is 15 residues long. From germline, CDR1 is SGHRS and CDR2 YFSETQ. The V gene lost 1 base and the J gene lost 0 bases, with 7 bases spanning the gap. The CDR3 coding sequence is TGCGCCAGCAGCTTGTCACTCGCGAACACCGGGGAGCTGTTTTTT. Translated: CASSLSLANTGELFF. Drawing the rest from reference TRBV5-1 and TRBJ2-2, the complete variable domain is KAGVTQTPRYLIKTRGQQVTLSCSPISGHRSVSWYQQTPGQGLQFLFEYFSETQRNKGNFPGRFSGRQFSNSRSEMNVSTLELGDSALYLCASSLSLANTGELFFGEGSRLTVL.

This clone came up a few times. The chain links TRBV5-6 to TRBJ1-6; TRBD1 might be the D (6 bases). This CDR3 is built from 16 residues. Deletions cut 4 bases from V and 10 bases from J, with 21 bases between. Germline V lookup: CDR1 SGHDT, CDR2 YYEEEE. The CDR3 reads CASSPDRGAGESPLHF. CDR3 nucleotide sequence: TGTGCCAGCAGCCCCGACCGGGGGGCAGGGGAATCACCCCTCCACTTT.

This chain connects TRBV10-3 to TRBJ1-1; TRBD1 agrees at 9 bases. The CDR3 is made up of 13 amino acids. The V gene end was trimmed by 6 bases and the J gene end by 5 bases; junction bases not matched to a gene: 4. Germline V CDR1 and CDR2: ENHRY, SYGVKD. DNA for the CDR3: TGTGCCATCAGGGGACAGGGAGGGACTGAAGCTTTCTTT. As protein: CAIRGQGGTEAFF.

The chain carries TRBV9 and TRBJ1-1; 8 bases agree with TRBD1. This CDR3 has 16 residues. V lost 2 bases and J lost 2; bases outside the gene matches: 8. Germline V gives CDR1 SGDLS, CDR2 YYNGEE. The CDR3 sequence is CASSVDPGGPNTEAFF. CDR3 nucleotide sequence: TGTGCCAGCAGCGTGGATCCAGGGGGCCCAAACACTGAAGCTTTCTTT.

CDR3 region: CAWSPGTSGLGGGELFF. CDR3 in DNA: TGTGCCTGGAGTCCAGGGACTAGCGGGTTAGGCGGCGGGGAGCTGTTTTTT. The rearrangement links TRBV30 to TRBJ2-2; 12 nucleotides match TRBD2. The CDR3 sequence is 17 residues long. V trimming: 2 bases; J trimming: 7 bases; junction bases outside the gene matches: 11. CDR1 GTSNPN and CDR2 SVGIG come from the germline V gene (reference sequence).